A selection of T cell receptor beta chains follows, all from one sample in a study of T cell responses to AZD1222 COVID-19 vaccine. This table comes from immunoSEQ multiplex PCR, and its TCRdb copy is limited to in-frame clones, with some not included. The sample shows more than 75,000 clones, under 95% of them seen only once. The input for sequencing was peripheral blood, taken 28 days after the second AZD1222 dose. Receptor source: an adult who received the AZD1222 COVID-19 vaccine. CDR3s include the opening cysteine and the closing phenylalanine or tryptophan. D genes are given only for firm matches. Not every row has a clone size; where given, it reads once, few, many or a size class.

d_call clone_size j_call v_call cdr3_length cdr3_aa cdr3_nt
- - TRBJ2-3 TRBV5-1 15 CASSVTGPSTDTQYF TGCGCCAGCAGCGTCACGGGGCCTAGCACAGATACGCAGTATTTT
TRBD2 - TRBJ2-1 TRBV27 15 CASSRTSGSPNEQFF TGTGCCAGCAGTAGGACTAGCGGGAGCCCGAATGAGCAGTTCTTC
- - TRBJ1-4 TRBV2 16 CASSEAGQGRFEKLFF TGTGCCAGCAGTGAAGCTGGGCAGGGACGGTTTGAAAAACTGTTTTTT
TRBD2 - TRBJ2-7 TRBV5-5 16 CASSLVWGRGSYEQYF TGTGCCAGCAGCTTGGTCTGGGGGAGGGGCTCCTACGAGCAGTACTTC
TRBD2 - TRBJ2-1 TRBV4-2 16 CASSQVGGRAENEQFF TGTGCCAGCAGCCAAGTAGGCGGGAGGGCTGAGAATGAGCAGTTCTTC
- - TRBJ2-4 TRBV9 16 CASSVGPPGAGNIQYF TGTGCCAGCAGCGTAGGCCCACCAGGGGCCGGAAACATTCAGTACTTC
- - TRBJ2-2 TRBV28 13 CASRRENTGELFF TGTGCCAGCAGACGGGAGAACACCGGGGAGCTGTTTTTT
TRBD1 - TRBJ2-7 TRBV28 15 CASSLSRTGGYEQYF TGTGCCAGCAGTTTAAGTAGGACAGGGGGTTACGAGCAGTACTTC
TRBD2 - TRBJ2-7 TRBV3-1/TRBV3-2 15 CASSQEGLAAYEQYF TGTGCCAGCAGCCAAGAAGGGCTAGCGGCCTACGAGCAGTACTTC
- once TRBJ1-5 TRBV19 15 CASRGAANSNQPQHF TGTGCCAGTAGGGGGGCGGCGAATAGCAATCAGCCCCAGCATTTT
- - TRBJ2-7 TRBV28 15 CASSFSGGSSYEQYF TGTGCCAGCAGTTTTAGTGGGGGGAGCTCCTACGAGCAGTACTTC
- - TRBJ2-1 TRBV2 12 CASRDPYNEQFF TGTGCCAGCAGGGACCCCTACAATGAGCAGTTCTTC
- - TRBJ1-4 TRBV9 16 CASSAGSQGANEKLFF TGTGCCAGCAGCGCTGGGTCTCAAGGAGCTAATGAAAAACTGTTTTTT
TRBD1 - TRBJ2-3 TRBV10-3 15 CAINSYRGDTDTQYF TGTGCCATCAATTCGTACAGGGGCGACACAGATACGCAGTATTTT
TRBD1 - TRBJ2-3 TRBV9 15 CASGQGAGGSDTQYF TGTGCCAGCGGACAGGGGGCCGGGGGGTCAGATACGCAGTATTTT
- - TRBJ2-5 TRBV18 14 CASSPPSLQETQYF TGTGCCAGCTCACCACCGAGTCTTCAAGAGACCCAGTACTTC
TRBD2 once TRBJ2-3 TRBV19 13 CASSAGDTDTQYF TGTGCCAGTTCAGCGGGGGACACAGATACGCAGTATTTT
- few TRBJ1-1 TRBV6-6 11 CASSQGFGAFF TGTGCCAGCAGTCAGGGGTTCGGAGCTTTCTTT
- - TRBJ1-5 TRBV7-3 16 CASSYTSRNHNQPQHF TGTGCCAGCAGTTATACCAGTAGGAACCACAATCAGCCCCAGCATTTT
- - TRBJ2-7 TRBV11-3 14 CASSLGTPTYEQYF TGTGCCAGCAGCTTAGGGACGCCGACCTACGAGCAGTACTTC
TRBD1 - TRBJ2-7 TRBV6-2/TRBV6-3 14 CASSSKQGTYEQYF TGTGCCAGCAGTTCCAAACAGGGGACCTACGAGCAGTACTTC
- - TRBJ2-6 TRBV3-1/TRBV3-2 18 CASSRNQGWGDGANVLTF TGTGCCAGCAGCCGAAATCAAGGTTGGGGAGATGGGGCCAACGTCCTGACTTTC
TRBD1 - TRBJ2-5 TRBV25-1 15 CASSEPQTGKETQYF TGTGCCAGCAGTGAGCCCCAGACAGGGAAAGAGACCCAGTACTTC
- - TRBJ2-1 TRBV3-1/TRBV3-2 13 CASSTRMANEQFF TGTGCCAGCAGCACCAGAATGGCCAATGAGCAGTTCTTC
- - TRBJ1-5 TRBV10-3 15 CAISESWGHNQPQHF TGTGCCATCAGTGAGTCGTGGGGTCACAATCAGCCCCAGCATTTT
- - TRBJ2-2 TRBV19 16 CATRSRVKRVGGELFF TGTGCCACCAGAAGCAGGGTGAAGCGTGTGGGCGGGGAGCTGTTTTTT
TRBD1 - TRBJ1-6 TRBV5-1 20 CASSLGSGTGKSGDNSPLHF TGCGCCAGCAGCTTGGGGTCCGGGACAGGGAAGTCTGGAGATAATTCACCCCTCCACTTT
TRBD1 - TRBJ2-3 TRBV6-5 14 CASPRDRGTDTQYF TGTGCCTCCCCCCGGGACAGGGGGACAGATACGCAGTATTTT
TRBD2 - TRBJ2-7 TRBV10-2 15 CASSTSGVSSYEQYF TGCGCCAGCTCAACTAGCGGGGTCAGCTCCTACGAGCAGTACTTC
- - TRBJ2-1 TRBV7-2 14 CASSLGGGYNEQFF TGTGCCAGCAGCTTAGGGGGCGGGTACAATGAGCAGTTCTTC
- - TRBJ2-3 TRBV28 14 CASSDLRTTDTQYF TGTGCCAGCAGCGACCTGAGAACCACAGATACGCAGTATTTT
TRBD2 - TRBJ2-1 TRBV6-2/TRBV6-3 16 CASSSTGTSGRVEQFF TGTGCCAGCAGTTCCACCGGGACTAGCGGGAGAGTTGAGCAGTTCTTC
TRBD2 - TRBJ2-1 TRBV11-3 17 CASSLESREGRPSEQFF TGTGCCAGCAGCTTAGAATCACGGGAGGGCCGCCCCAGTGAGCAGTTCTTC
- - TRBJ2-1 TRBV11-2 11 CASTPGGKQFF TGTGCCAGCACCCCTGGCGGGAAGCAGTTCTTC
- - TRBJ2-1 TRBV30 14 CAWSVGQGRDEQFF TGTGCCTGGAGTGTGGGTCAGGGGAGGGATGAGCAGTTCTTC
- - TRBJ1-2 TRBV7-9 15 CASSRTGGRGVGYTF TGTGCCAGCAGCCGAACGGGAGGGAGGGGAGTTGGCTACACCTTC
- once TRBJ2-1 TRBV1 14 CTSSHPGGFPEQFF TGCACCAGCAGCCACCCCGGGGGCTTCCCTGAGCAGTTCTTC
- - TRBJ2-5 TRBV24-1 15 CATSDRIRSGETQYF TGTGCCACCAGTGACCGGATTCGATCTGGGGAGACCCAGTACTTC
- - TRBJ1-1 TRBV12-3/TRBV12-4 13 CASSFGGNTEAFF TGTGCCAGCAGTTTCGGGGGGAACACTGAAGCTTTCTTT
- once TRBJ2-1 TRBV6-1 14 CASSEFRGFDEQFF TGTGCCAGCAGTGAATTCAGGGGCTTTGATGAGCAGTTCTTC
- - TRBJ1-1 TRBV14 16 CASSQDRGVVNTEAFF TGTGCCAGCAGCCAAGATCGTGGGGTGGTGAACACTGAAGCTTTCTTT
TRBD2 - TRBJ2-2 TRBV7-3 15 CASSSSGVNTGELFF TGTGCCAGCAGTTCAAGCGGGGTGAACACCGGGGAGCTGTTTTTT
- - TRBJ1-6 TRBV10-3 15 CAISELRERNSPLHF TGTGCCATCAGTGAGCTAAGGGAACGGAATTCACCCCTCCACTTT
TRBD1 - TRBJ1-6 TRBV10-3 16 CAISPRNDRGYSPLHF TGTGCCATCAGTCCCAGGAACGACAGGGGTTATTCACCCCTCCACTTT
- few TRBJ2-1 TRBV7-3 15 CASSLKGAPGDEQFF TGTGCCAGCAGCTTAAAAGGGGCCCCCGGAGATGAGCAGTTCTTC
- - TRBJ2-3 TRBV11-2 14 CASSFWESTDTQYF TGTGCCAGCAGCTTCTGGGAGAGCACAGATACGCAGTATTTT
- - TRBJ2-1 TRBV7-7 13 CASSLDRSQEQFF TGTGCTAGCAGCTTGGATCGATCGCAGGAGCAGTTCTTC
- - TRBJ1-2 TRBV20-1 13 CSASMTAPDGYTF TGCAGTGCTAGTATGACGGCTCCGGATGGCTACACCTTC
- - TRBJ1-2 TRBV6-5 13 CASRETYRYGYTF TGTGCCAGCAGAGAGACGTACCGCTATGGCTACACCTTC
- - TRBJ2-3 TRBV28 13 CASSRGTTDTQYF TGTGCCAGCAGCCGTGGGACCACAGATACGCAGTATTTT
- - TRBJ1-4 TRBV9 16 CASSPRLGAPNEKLFF TGTGCCAGCAGCCCCCGTCTCGGCGCGCCTAATGAAAAACTGTTTTTT
- - TRBJ2-5 TRBV15 14 CATSRDFAEETQYF TGTGCCACCAGCAGAGATTTTGCCGAAGAGACCCAGTACTTC
TRBD1 - TRBJ1-2 TRBV9 14 CASRSSGTGSGYTF TGTGCCAGCAGAAGCTCCGGGACAGGGTCCGGCTACACCTTC
- - TRBJ2-3 TRBV5-1 15 CASRTGTQSTDTQYF TGCGCCAGCCGAACCGGGACGCAAAGCACAGATACGCAGTATTTT
- - TRBJ2-2 TRBV28 15 CASSLGPGNTGELFF TGTGCCAGCAGTTTAGGACCAGGAAACACCGGGGAGCTGTTTTTT
TRBD1 - TRBJ2-5 TRBV10-3 13 CAARQGFEETQYF TGTGCCGCCCGACAGGGGTTCGAGGAGACCCAGTACTTC
- - TRBJ1-5 TRBV24-1 15 CATEGGTGLNQPQHF TGTGCCACCGAAGGGGGAACAGGCCTCAATCAGCCCCAGCATTTT
- once TRBJ2-7 TRBV10-3 14 CAITQSQTLYEQYF TGTGCCATCACCCAGTCCCAGACCCTCTACGAGCAGTACTTC
- - TRBJ2-1 TRBV14 16 CASSSRGFYSYNEQFF TGTGCCAGCAGCTCCCGTGGCTTCTACTCCTACAATGAGCAGTTCTTC
- - TRBJ2-7 TRBV2 15 CASSDGPSPSYEQYF TGTGCCAGCAGCGACGGACCGTCGCCCTCCTACGAGCAGTACTTC